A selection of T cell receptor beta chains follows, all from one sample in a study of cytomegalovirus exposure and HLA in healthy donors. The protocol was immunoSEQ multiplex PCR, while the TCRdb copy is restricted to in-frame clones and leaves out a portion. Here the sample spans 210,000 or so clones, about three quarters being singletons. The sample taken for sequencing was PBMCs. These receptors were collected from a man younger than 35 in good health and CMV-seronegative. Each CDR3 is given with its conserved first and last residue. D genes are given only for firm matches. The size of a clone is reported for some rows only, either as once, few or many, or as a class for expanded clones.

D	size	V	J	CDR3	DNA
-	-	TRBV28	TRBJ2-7	CASESQGHEQYF	TGTGCCAGCGAATCACAGGGTCACGAGCAGTACTTC
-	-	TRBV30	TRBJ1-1	CAWSVMGGENTEAFF	TGTGCCTGGAGTGTTATGGGCGGGGAGAACACTGAAGCTTTCTTT
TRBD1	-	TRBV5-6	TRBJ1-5	CASSRTGEVSQPQHF	TGTGCCAGCAGCAGGACAGGGGAAGTCAGTCAGCCCCAGCATTTT
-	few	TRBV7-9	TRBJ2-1	CASSSRLGEPGDEQFF	TGTGCCAGCAGCTCACGACTCGGGGAGCCAGGGGATGAGCAGTTCTTC
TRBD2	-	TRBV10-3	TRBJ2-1	CAISESPQRGGNEQFF	TGTGCCATCAGTGAGTCCCCGCAGCGGGGGGGAAATGAGCAGTTCTTC
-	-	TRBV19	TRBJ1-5	CASSNGHPLSNQPQHF	TGTGCCAGTAGCAACGGACACCCGCTTAGCAATCAGCCCCAGCATTTT
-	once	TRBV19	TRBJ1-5	CASRTGGMGQPQHF	TGTGCCAGTAGAACGGGGGGGATGGGGCAGCCCCAGCATTTT
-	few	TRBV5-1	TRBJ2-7	CASRAQGGDEQYF	TGCGCCAGCAGGGCCCAGGGTGGCGACGAGCAGTACTTC
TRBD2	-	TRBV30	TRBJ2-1	CAWVYGGSSYNEQFF	TGTGCCTGGGTCTACGGCGGGAGCTCCTACAATGAGCAGTTCTTC
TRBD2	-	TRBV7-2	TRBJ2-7	CASSLTGLAVVLEQYF	TGTGCCAGCAGCCTTACCGGACTAGCGGTTGTTCTCGAGCAGTACTTC
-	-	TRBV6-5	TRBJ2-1	CASSSLSERYNEQFF	TGTGCCAGCAGTTCTCTCAGCGAGCGATACAATGAGCAGTTCTTC
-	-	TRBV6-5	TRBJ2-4	CASSYEGNIQYF	TGTGCCAGCAGTTACGAGGGCAACATTCAGTACTTC
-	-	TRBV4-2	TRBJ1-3	CATSQVLSENTIYF	TGTGCCACCTCCCAGGTCCTCTCTGAAAACACCATATATTTT